The rows below give T cell receptor beta chains drawn from one sample of a study of control samples from healthy donors and cancer patients. The data were produced by immunoSEQ multiplex PCR, yet TCRdb's version contains in-frame clones alone and is incomplete. The sample carries approximately 27,000 clones, almost 85% recorded once. Material for sequencing was PBMCs. The receptors derive from a woman in her fifties or sixties with head and neck cancer. Each CDR3 is given with its conserved first and last residue. Fields, in order: J gene, V gene, clone size, CDR3 length, D gene, CDR3 DNA, CDR3 protein. D genes are given only for firm matches. Size is stated for part of the rows, as once, few or many counts, or as a class when the clone is expanded.

>TRBJ2-2|TRBV6-5|NA|15|NA
TGTGCCAGCAGCCCCGGGACAAGTAACACCGGGGAGCTGTTTTTT
CASSPGTSNTGELFF
>TRBJ2-1|TRBV5-1|NA|15|TRBD2
TGCGCCAGCAGCTTGTTAGCGGGGTCCTACAATGAGCAGTTCTTC
CASSLLAGSYNEQFF
>TRBJ1-2|TRBV7-2|NA|14|NA
TGTGCCAGCAGCTTACAGGGATCTAACTATGGCTACACCTTC
CASSLQGSNYGYTF
>TRBJ2-5|TRBV11-3|NA|15|NA
TGTGCCAGCAGCGACAGAACAGGACACTCAGAGACCCAGTACTTC
CASSDRTGHSETQYF
>TRBJ2-3|TRBV11-2|NA|14|NA
TGTGCCAGCAGCTTAGCGGGTAGCACAGATACGCAGTATTTT
CASSLAGSTDTQYF
>TRBJ1-2|TRBV5-6|NA|15|NA
TGTGCCAGCAGCTTGGTACCGCAAGCTAACTATGGCTACACCTTC
CASSLVPQANYGYTF
>TRBJ2-3|TRBV6-5|NA|15|NA
TGTGCCAGCAGCCTCACAGGGACTAGCACAGATACGCAGTATTTT
CASSLTGTSTDTQYF
>TRBJ1-6|TRBV3-1/TRBV3-2|few|13|NA
TGTGCCAGCAGCCCCCAGTTCAATTCACCCCTCCACTTT
CASSPQFNSPLHF
>TRBJ2-5|TRBV29-1|NA|13|TRBD1
TGCAGCGTTAAGGGACAGGGACAAGAGACCCAGTACTTC
CSVKGQGQETQYF
>TRBJ2-4|TRBV29-1|NA|13|NA
TGCAGCGTGGGGGGGGCGGCCAAAAACATTCAGTACTTC
CSVGGAAKNIQYF
>TRBJ2-5|TRBV27|once|15|TRBD2
TGTGCCAGCAGTCCGACAGCGGGAGGGAAAGAGACCCAGTACTTC
CASSPTAGGKETQYF
>TRBJ1-2|TRBV6-2/TRBV6-3|NA|15|NA
TGTGCCAGCAGTTCAATCGGGGACCCGAACTATGGCTACACCTTC
CASSSIGDPNYGYTF
>TRBJ2-7|TRBV7-9|NA|14|NA
TGTGCCAGCAGCTTGGAAACTAGTGGGTACGAGCAGTACTTC
CASSLETSGYEQYF
>TRBJ1-5|TRBV12-5|NA|14|NA
TGTGCTAGTGGTTTGTGGCAGGATCATCAGCCCCAGCATTTT
CASGLWQDHQPQHF
>TRBJ2-7|TRBV27|NA|14|TRBD1
TGTGCCAGCAGTCTCCTGGGGACAGGGGGCGAGCAGTACTTC
CASSLLGTGGEQYF
>TRBJ1-1|TRBV5-1|NA|13|NA
TGCGCCAGCAGCTTGGGTGGGAACACTGAAGCTTTCTTT
CASSLGGNTEAFF
>TRBJ1-1|TRBV27|NA|17|TRBD1
TGTGCCAGCAGTTTAGCGGACAGGGGTGGAGTGAACACTGAAGCTTTCTTT
CASSLADRGGVNTEAFF
>TRBJ1-1|TRBV7-9|NA|14|NA
TGTGCCAGCAGCTTGTCACAGACGAACACTGAAGCTTTCTTT
CASSLSQTNTEAFF
>TRBJ2-1|TRBV5-8|NA|13|NA
TGTGCCAGCAGTTTCCAGGGGAACAATGAGCAGTTCTTC
CASSFQGNNEQFF
>TRBJ2-7|TRBV6-5|NA|14|NA
TGTGCCAGCAGCCTCGGACAGTCCTCGGGCGAGCAGTACTTC
CASSLGQSSGEQYF
>TRBJ2-7|TRBV29-1|NA|14|TRBD2
TGCAGCGTCACCAGGACTAGCGGGAGGGACGAGCAGTACTTC
CSVTRTSGRDEQYF
>TRBJ2-7|TRBV5-4|NA|17|TRBD2
TGTGCCAGCAGCCTCGGACTAGCGGGAGGGCCCTCCTACGAGCAGTACTTC
CASSLGLAGGPSYEQYF
>TRBJ1-2|TRBV28|NA|14|NA
TGTGCCAGCAGTCCGCTGACAGGCCTCTATGGCTACACCTTC
CASSPLTGLYGYTF
>TRBJ2-4|TRBV19|NA|12|NA
TGTGCCAGTAGCTTAGCCAAAAACATTCAGTACTTC
CASSLAKNIQYF
>TRBJ1-6|TRBV2|NA|15|TRBD1
TGTGCCAGCAGCGCACAGGGGATAGATAATTCACCCCTCCACTTT
CASSAQGIDNSPLHF
>TRBJ2-3|TRBV24-1|NA|18|TRBD2
TGTGCCACCAGTGAGGGCCCTGGACTAGCGGGAGGTGTAGATACGCAGTATTTT
CATSEGPGLAGGVDTQYF
>TRBJ2-2|TRBV3-1/TRBV3-2|once|14|NA
TGTGCCAGCAGCCAAGGAACAGCTGCCCGGGAGCTGTTTTTT
CASSQGTAARELFF
>TRBJ1-2|TRBV7-8|NA|14|NA
TGTGCCAGCAGCCCCGACAGTAGAAACTATGGCTACACCTTC
CASSPDSRNYGYTF
>TRBJ1-3|TRBV7-2|few|17|NA
TGTGCCAGCAGCTTACGGGTTCCGATAAGCTCTGGAAACACCATATATTTT
CASSLRVPISSGNTIYF
>TRBJ2-1|TRBV27|NA|12|NA
TGTGCCAGCAAACAGGGTTACAATGAGCAGTTCTTC
CASKQGYNEQFF
>TRBJ1-6|TRBV7-3|NA|13|NA
TGTGCCAGCAGCTTAAGGGGGAATTCACCCCTCCACTTT
CASSLRGNSPLHF
>TRBJ1-2|TRBV12-3/TRBV12-4|NA|11|NA
TGTGCCAGCAGTTCGGGGCTTGGCTACACCTTC
CASSSGLGYTF
>TRBJ1-3|TRBV9|NA|15|NA
TGTGCCAGCAGCGACCGGGACGGCTCTGGAAACACCATATATTTT
CASSDRDGSGNTIYF
>TRBJ1-6|TRBV7-2|few|16|NA
TGTGCCAGCAGCTTAGGACCAGGATTTCATTATTCACCCCTCCACTTT
CASSLGPGFHYSPLHF
>TRBJ1-6|TRBV7-2|NA|16|TRBD1
TGTGCCAGCAGCTGGACAGGGACCCAGGCGGATTCACCCCTCCACTTT
CASSWTGTQADSPLHF
>TRBJ2-2|TRBV11-3|NA|15|NA
TGTGCCAGCAGCTTTAGGGAGGCTAAGAGCGGGGAGCTGTTTTTT
CASSFREAKSGELFF
>TRBJ1-1|TRBV6-6|NA|13|NA
TGTGCCAGTCAGGAGCCTATGAACACTGAAGCTTTCTTT
CASQEPMNTEAFF
>TRBJ2-2|TRBV4-1|NA|15|TRBD1
TGCGCCAGCAGCCAAGGACAGGGGACCACCGGGGAGCTGTTTTTT
CASSQGQGTTGELFF
>TRBJ2-7|TRBV9|NA|13|NA
TGTGCCAGCAGCGTGGATTTGTGGAACGAGCAGTACTTC
CASSVDLWNEQYF
>TRBJ1-5|TRBV5-5|few|17|TRBD1
TGTGCCAGCAGCCCTTGGACAGGTTCTTTTAGCAATCAGCCCCAGCATTTT
CASSPWTGSFSNQPQHF
>TRBJ1-4|TRBV5-5|NA|17|NA
TGTGCCAGCAGCCCCTTGGGGGGCGATGCAACTAATGAAAAACTGTTTTTT
CASSPLGGDATNEKLFF
>TRBJ1-5|TRBV5-5|once|15|NA
TGTGCCAGCAGCTTGGTAGGGGATAGCAATCAGCCCCAGCATTTT
CASSLVGDSNQPQHF
>TRBJ1-2|TRBV4-3|NA|13|TRBD1
TGCGCCAGCAGCCAAGGGACAGGGGACGGCTACACCTTC
CASSQGTGDGYTF
>TRBJ1-6|TRBV5-8|NA|16|NA
TGTGCCAGCAGCTCGGCGGGGCAGGGATCAGATTCACCCCTCCACTTT
CASSSAGQGSDSPLHF
>TRBJ1-1|TRBV3-1/TRBV3-2|once|21|NA
TGTGCCAGCAGCCAACCCGACCCCCAAAAAGGGGATGGAGAGATGAACACTGAAGCTTTCTTT
CASSQPDPQKGDGEMNTEAFF